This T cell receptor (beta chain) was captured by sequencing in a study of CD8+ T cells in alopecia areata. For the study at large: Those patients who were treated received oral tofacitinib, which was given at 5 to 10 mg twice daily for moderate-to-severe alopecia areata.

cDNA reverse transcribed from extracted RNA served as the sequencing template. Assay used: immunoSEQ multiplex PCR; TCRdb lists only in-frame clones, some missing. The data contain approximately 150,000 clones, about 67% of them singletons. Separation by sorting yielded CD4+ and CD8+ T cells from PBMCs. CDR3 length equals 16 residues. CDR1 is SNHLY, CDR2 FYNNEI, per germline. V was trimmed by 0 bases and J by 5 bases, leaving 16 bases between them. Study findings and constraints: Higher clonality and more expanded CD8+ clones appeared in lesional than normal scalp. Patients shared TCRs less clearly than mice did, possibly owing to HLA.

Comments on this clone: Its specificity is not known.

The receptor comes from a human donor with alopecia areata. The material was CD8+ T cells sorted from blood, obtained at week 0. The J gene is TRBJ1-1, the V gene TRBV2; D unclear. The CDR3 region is CASSEALRVKWTEAFF. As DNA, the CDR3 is TGTGCCAGCAGTGAAGCGCTCCGGGTCAAGTGGACTGAAGCTTTCTTT.